The 24 T cell receptor beta chains given below trace back to one sample, sequenced in a study of cytomegalovirus exposure and HLA in healthy donors. PCR primers comprised 60 Vbeta and 13 Jbeta primers. Sequencing was performed with immunoSEQ multiplex PCR; in TCRdb, only in-frame clones are kept and a portion is missing. The profile shows over 55,000 clones, 70% to 90% of them singletons. The sequencing sample was made of PBMCs. All receptors come from a male donor in good health and CMV-seronegative.

V gene TRBV4-1 combines with J gene TRBJ1-2; 8 bases agree with TRBD1. This CDR3 has 15 amino acids. Trimming removed 0 bases from V and 2 bases from J; junction bases left unmatched: 2. Germline V lookup: CDR1 MGHRA, CDR2 YSYEKL. In DNA form, the CDR3 reads TGCGCCAGCAGCCAAGACAGGGGGCCCAACTATGGCTACACCTTC. Translated, it gives CASSQDRGPNYGYTF.

The rearrangement links TRBV7-6 to TRBJ2-2, with D maybe TRBD2 (5 bases). CDR1 SGHVS and CDR2 FNYEAQ come from the germline V gene. CDR3 length equals 15 residues. The V and J ends lost 6 bases and 7 bases respectively, with 18 bases between them. This CDR3 is CASRLLERAGGELFF. CDR3 bases: TGTGCCAGCAGACTATTAGAACGCGCGGGCGGGGAGCTGTTTTTT.

The CDR3 region has the DNA TGTGCCAGCAGCCAAGATCTACCGGGAGTGGATGGCTACACCTTC. This gives the protein CASSQDLPGVDGYTF. The chain is built from TRBV14 and TRBJ1-2, with no clear D. The CDR3 is made up of 15 amino acids. V lost 0 bases and J 6 bases, leaving 14 bases between the germline ends. The germline V gene encodes CDR1 SGHDN and CDR2 FVKESK.

This rearrangement joins TRBV6-1 to TRBJ2-1; D remains ambiguous. V lost 2 bases, J lost 0 bases, and 11 bases lay in between. CDR1 MNHNS and CDR2 SASEGT come from the germline V gene. The CDR3 runs to 16 residues. This CDR3 is CASSESLRSSYNEQFF. CDR3 nucleotide sequence: TGTGCCAGCAGTGAATCCCTAAGGAGCTCCTACAATGAGCAGTTCTTC.

The chain joins TRBV27 to TRBJ2-2; 8 nucleotides agree with TRBD2. Trimming at V came to 2 bases and at J to 2 bases, leaving 1 base not matched to a gene. CDR3 size: 15 residues. Germline values: CDR1 MNHEY, CDR2 SMNVEV (reference sequence). CDR3 coding DNA: TGTGCCAGCAGTTTACTAGCGGGTAACACCGGGGAGCTGTTTTTT. It translates to CASSLLAGNTGELFF.

The chain has TRBV11-3 and TRBJ2-1, with D tentatively TRBD2 (6 bases). Trimming took off 2 bases at V and 0 bases at J, with 8 bases between the two ends. Germline V lookup: CDR1 SGHNT, CDR2 YENEEA. The CDR3 length is 15 residues. CDR3 region: CASSLTGSSYNEQFF. In DNA form, the CDR3 reads TGTGCCAGCAGCTTAACCGGGAGCTCCTACAATGAGCAGTTCTTC.

The chain couples TRBV5-4 to TRBJ2-5; TRBD1 is a possible D gene (6 bases). This CDR3 has 14 residues. CDR1 and CDR2 (germline): SGHNT, YYREEE (reference sequence). The V end was cut by 3 bases, the J end by 2 bases, with 11 bases between. The CDR3 is CASSWPGEQETQYF. CDR3 DNA sequence: TGTGCCAGCAGCTGGCCAGGGGAGCAAGAGACCCAGTACTTC.

The rearrangement uses TRBV2 and TRBJ2-4; 10 bases agree with TRBD2. This CDR3 is built from 15 residues. Looked up from germline, CDR1 is SNHLY and CDR2 is FYNNEI. J was trimmed by 6 bases and V by 8 bases; bases with no gene match: 10. DNA for the CDR3: TGTGCCAGCCTCGAGAGCGGGGGGGCGGGAAACATTCAGTACTTC. As protein: CASLESGGAGNIQYF.

This clone was counted a few times. As DNA, the CDR3 is TGTGCCAGCAGCCCTCTAGCGGGGGACCCGAACACCGGGGAGCTGTTTTTT. Translated: CASSPLAGDPNTGELFF. V usage is TRBV5-4 and J usage is TRBJ2-2; 10 bases agree with TRBD2. V was pared by 4 bases and J by 0 bases, with 6 bases of the junction left unmatched. The CDR3 has 17 residues. Germline CDR1 and CDR2: SGHNT and YYREEE (reference sequence).

The genes are TRBV29-1 and TRBJ1-2; D may be TRBD1 (5 bases). Trimming pared 7 bases from V and 6 bases from J, leaving 18 bases between. Looked up from germline, CDR1 is SQVTM and CDR2 is ANQGSEA. The CDR3 is 13 residues long. CDR3 sequence: CSAGGLGDDGYTF. CDR3 sequence (DNA): TGCAGCGCGGGGGGACTTGGAGATGATGGCTACACCTTC.

This chain joins TRBV10-3 and TRBJ1-1; tentative D call: TRBD1 (5 bases). This CDR3 has 13 residues. V was clipped by 0 bases and J by 5 bases, with 7 bases between them. Looked up from germline, CDR1 is ENHRY and CDR2 is SYGVKD. The CDR3 protein is CAISESRETEAFF. The CDR3 DNA follows: TGTGCCATCAGTGAGTCCAGGGAAACTGAAGCTTTCTTT.

This clone was detected a few times. This chain connects TRBV7-3 to TRBJ2-7; 8 bases align to TRBD1. Germline trimming cut 4 bases from V and 6 bases from J; bases unmatched to any gene: 17. Germline assignment: CDR1 SGHTA and CDR2 FQGTGA. The CDR3 is 17 amino acids. CDR3 in amino acids: CASSSDGTGESASEQYF. For the CDR3, the DNA is TGTGCCAGCAGCTCAGACGGGACAGGCGAGTCGGCCTCCGAGCAGTACTTC.

The chain carries TRBV19 and TRBJ2-1, with D possibly matching TRBD1 (6 bases). The germline V and J ends were trimmed by 3 bases and 4 bases, with 16 bases remaining between them. The CDR3 extends over 16 amino acids. Germline lookup yields CDR1 LNHDA and CDR2 SQIVND (reference sequence). The CDR3 spells CASSMTGGQLYNEQFF. Here the CDR3 DNA reads TGTGCCAGTAGTATGACCGGCGGACAGCTATACAATGAGCAGTTCTTC.

To note about this clone: The junction departs from germline at one end; a sequencing error may be responsible. The V call is TRBV19, the J call TRBJ1-5, with D possibly matching TRBD1 (5 bases). The germline CDR1 and CDR2 sequences are LNHDA and SQIVND (reference sequence). This CDR3 is built from 14 residues. CDR3 sequence reads: CASSIQGGNQPRHF. As DNA, the CDR3 is TGTGCCAGTAGTATACAGGGAGGCAATCAGCCCCGGCATTTT.

The chain has TRBV6-5 and TRBJ2-7, with a weak D call TRBD1 (6 bases). Deletions cut 2 bases from V and 2 bases from J, with 10 bases between. Germline CDR1 is MNHEY and CDR2 is SVGAGI. The CDR3 loop spans 14 amino acids. This chain's CDR3 is CASSYRRDTYEQYF. Here the CDR3 DNA reads TGTGCCAGCAGTTACCGCCGGGACACCTACGAGCAGTACTTC.

This clone was found a few times. J is TRBJ1-1 and V is TRBV9; D perhaps matches TRBD1 (6 bases). Germline V gene data show CDR1 as SGDLS and CDR2 as YYNGEE. V was shortened by 3 bases and J by 2 bases, with 17 bases between the two germline ends. The CDR3 runs to 16 residues. Written as DNA, the CDR3 is TGTGCCAGCAGCGACGGGACGGGGGGCGGCAACACTGAAGCTTTCTTT. This gives the protein CASSDGTGGGNTEAFF.

The CDR3 protein is CAWSVGTVTGELFF. CDR3 nucleotides: TGTGCCTGGAGTGTCGGGACAGTCACCGGGGAGCTGTTTTTT. The chain recombines TRBV30 with TRBJ2-2; 7 bases fit TRBD1. The germline V gene has CDR1 GTSNPN and CDR2 SVGIG (reference sequence). The CDR3 spans 14 residues. The V segment lost 0 bases and the J segment 4 bases; nucleotides outside the gene matches: 2.

The chain recombines TRBV6-5 with TRBJ1-2; TRBD1 matches 9 bases. CDR3 length: 15 residues. V shed 7 bases and J 2 bases; nucleotides not matched to a gene: 8. Per the germline V gene, CDR1 is MNHEY and CDR2 is SVGAGI. The CDR3 loop reads CASNPYRGPNYGYTF. In nucleotides, the CDR3 is TGTGCCAGCAATCCCTACAGGGGGCCCAACTATGGCTACACCTTC.

As to this clone: Within the sample, other DNA sequences also encode this same CDR3. V gene TRBV18 combines with J gene TRBJ2-6; TRBD1 agrees at 7 bases. The CDR3 contains 17 residues. The J segment lost 4 bases and the V segment lost 4 bases, leaving 10 bases of the junction unmatched. Germline V gene sequence: CDR1 KGHSH, CDR2 LQKENI. Here the CDR3 reads CASSRGQVPGGANVLTF. For the CDR3, the DNA is TGTGCCAGCTCACGAGGACAGGTCCCGGGGGGGGCCAACGTCCTGACTTTC. Full variable domain (rest looked up from reference TRBV18 and TRBJ2-6): NAGVMQNPRHLVRRRGQEARLRCSPMKGHSHVYWYRQLPEEGLKFMVYLQKENIIDESGMPKERFSAEFPKEGPSILRIQQVVRGDSAAYFCASSRGQVPGGANVLTFGAGSRLTVL.

The CDR3 loop is CASSVWADTNYGYTF. The CDR3 nucleotides are TGTGCCAGCAGCGTATGGGCAGACACTAACTATGGCTACACCTTC. The chain combines TRBV9 with TRBJ1-2, with D unclear. Germline V gene lookup returns CDR1 SGDLS and CDR2 YYNGEE. This CDR3 is 15 amino acids long. Between the trimmed V and J ends, which lost 1 base and 0 bases, there was a span of 10 bases.

This clone has a single count. The V call is TRBV11-3, the J call TRBJ2-5, with D possibly TRBD2 on 5 matching bases. Trimming took 0 bases from V and 5 from J, leaving 16 bases between them. The germline V gene has CDR1 SGHNT and CDR2 YENEEA. This CDR3 comprises 16 residues. The CDR3: CASSLDRATGMETQYF. Written as DNA, the CDR3 is TGTGCCAGCAGCTTAGATCGGGCAACCGGGATGGAGACCCAGTACTTC.

This clone was seen a few times. This chain's CDR3 is CASSLVPRATRGGYTF. The CDR3 coding sequence is TGTGCCAGCAGCTTAGTTCCGAGGGCCACACGAGGCGGCTACACCTTC. V usage is TRBV7-6 and J usage is TRBJ1-2; D unclear. This CDR3 comprises 16 residues. CDR1 is SGHVS, CDR2 FNYEAQ, per germline. Trimming took off 1 base at V and 8 bases at J, with 20 bases between the two ends.

The chain employs TRBV6-4 and TRBJ1-2, with D uncertain. Trimming shortened V by 3 bases and J by 7 bases, and 9 bases separated the two germline ends. The CDR3 is 12 amino acids. Germline CDR1 reads MRHNA; CDR2 reads SNTAGT. The CDR3, as DNA: TGTGCCAGCAGTGATGAGGGTTCTGGCTACACCTTC. Encoded protein: CASSDEGSGYTF.

The CDR3 DNA reads as TGTGCCAGCTCACCAGGACAAGGACGGCACTCTGGAAACACCATATATTTT. Amino acid sequence: CASSPGQGRHSGNTIYF. V gene TRBV18 combines with J gene TRBJ1-3; D is perhaps TRBD1 (5 bases). Between the trimmed V and J ends, which lost 2 bases and 0 bases, there was a span of 14 bases. Germline CDR1 and CDR2: KGHSH and LQKENI. The CDR3 has 17 amino acids.